These 26 T cell receptor beta chains originate from one sample sequenced in a study of T-cell memory formation after mild COVID-19. Each CDR3 protein is one row after TCRdb ran MiXCR on the 5' RACE reads. The sample has 400,000 to 500,000 distinct CDR3 sequences; 24% are singletons. The sample taken for sequencing was PBMCs or a T cell subset sorted from them (not recorded which). The receptors here all came from an adult woman who had mild COVID-19 (a few samples of this study predate the infection). Cell type and time point are not known.

The chain couples TRBV5-5 to TRBJ2-5; D is unclear. With 4 bases removed from V and 3 bases from J, the gap between germline ends came to 7 bases. Germline V gene sequence: CDR1 SGHKS, CDR2 YYEKEE (reference sequence). The CDR3 contains 12 residues. The CDR3 DNA follows: TGTGCCAGCAGCGATGGAGAAGAGACCCAGTACTTC. This codes for CASSDGEETQYF.

In its sample, this clonotype was seen a few times. This chain links TRBV7-8 with TRBJ1-2, with 7 nucleotides matching TRBD1. With 0 bases clipped from V and 2 bases from J, the junction kept 6 bases outside the gene matches. Germline V lookup: CDR1 SGHVS, CDR2 FQNEAQ. This CDR3 spans 16 amino acids. The CDR3 loop is CASSLARGGGNYGYTF. DNA of the CDR3: TGTGCCAGCAGCTTAGCGCGGGGAGGGGGCAACTATGGCTACACCTTC.

V is TRBV20-1 and J is TRBJ2-7, with 13 positions matching TRBD2. This CDR3 has 15 amino acids. Trimming at V came to 0 bases and at J to 5 bases, leaving 4 bases not matched to a gene. CDR1 DFQATT and CDR2 SNEGSKA come from the germline V gene (reference sequence). The CDR3 DNA follows: TGCAGTGCTAGAGAAGGGACTAGCGGGACAGACGAGCAGTACTTC. Translation gives CSAREGTSGTDEQYF.

Only a few counts were recorded for this clonotype. The V and J genes are TRBV9 and TRBJ2-1, with D unresolved. Trimming left V 3 bases short and J 4 bases short, with 14 bases between. Germline assignment: CDR1 SGDLS and CDR2 YYNGEE. The CDR3 runs to 15 residues. CDR3 in DNA: TGTGCCAGCAGCGCCGACCTCACACCTTACAATGAGCAGTTCTTC. This translates into CASSADLTPYNEQFF.

In its sample, this clonotype was seen a few times. Written as DNA, the CDR3 is TGTGCCAGCAGCTTAGGGGGGATCCTCTACGAGCAGTACTTC. Protein product: CASSLGGILYEQYF. The chain links TRBV11-3 to TRBJ2-7; TRBD1 or TRBD2 may be the D gene (5 bases each). The V end was cut by 1 base, the J end by 3 bases, with 10 bases between. The CDR3 loop spans 14 amino acids. CDR1 and CDR2 from the germline V gene are SGHNT and YENEEA.

This clonotype was found a few times. The rearrangement uses TRBV7-2 and TRBJ2-7; 8 bases line up with TRBD2. Per germline, CDR1 SGHTA and CDR2 FQGNSA. The CDR3 totals 15 residues. Germline trimming cut 7 bases from V and 7 bases from J; bases unmatched to any gene: 15. CDR3 region: CASTRVTGGPSEQYF. The CDR3 DNA is TGTGCCAGCACCCGTGTGACGGGAGGGCCGAGTGAGCAGTACTTC.

CDR3 DNA sequence: TGCGCCAGCCGGACGGCACCTGGGGCCAACGTCCTGACTTTC. Its translation: CASRTAPGANVLTF. J is TRBJ2-6 and V is TRBV5-1; D unresolved. The length of the CDR3 is 14 residues. Trimming removed 7 bases from V and 2 bases from J, with 10 bases in between. Per the germline V gene, CDR1 is SGHRS and CDR2 is YFSETQ. Complete variable domain (other parts from reference TRBV5-1 and TRBJ2-6): KAGVTQTPRYLIKTRGQQVTLSCSPISGHRSVSWYQQTPGQGLQFLFEYFSETQRNKGNFPGRFSGRQFSNSRSEMNVSTLELGDSALYLCASRTAPGANVLTFGAGSRLTVL.

This clonotype turned up a few times. The chain has TRBV4-2 and TRBJ1-4, with D possibly TRBD1 on 5 matching bases. The CDR3 extends over 15 amino acids. Germline CDR1 LGHNA, CDR2 YNFKEQ. Trimming cost V 3 bases and J 6 bases, with 14 bases left between them. CDR3 region: CASSQDIDLDEKLFF. The CDR3 DNA sequence: TGTGCCAGCAGCCAGGACATCGATTTAGATGAAAAACTGTTTTTT.

The rearrangement joins TRBV7-9 to TRBJ1-2, with D perhaps TRBD1 (6 bases). Trimming shortened V by 3 bases and J by 0 bases, and 20 bases separated the two germline ends. This CDR3 is 18 amino acids long. Germline V gene sequence: CDR1 SEHNR, CDR2 FQNEAQ (reference sequence). CDR3 amino acids: CASSFHPAGGKSNYGYTF. The CDR3 bases are TGTGCCAGCAGCTTCCACCCCGCGGGGGGCAAATCTAACTATGGCTACACCTTC.

This clonotype was counted once. The rearrangement links TRBV7-9 to TRBJ1-2; 11 nucleotides align to TRBD1. Germline V gene data show CDR1 as SEHNR and CDR2 as FQNEAQ (reference sequence). Unmatched junction bases numbered 4, after V lost 4 bases and J lost 6 bases. The CDR3 loop spans 14 amino acids. CDR3 in DNA: TGTGCCAGCAGCTACGGACAGGGGGCGCATGGCTACACCTTC. Its translation is CASSYGQGAHGYTF.

This clonotype was observed a few times. The rearrangement joins TRBV5-1 to TRBJ2-7, with 12 nucleotides matching TRBD1. V shed 0 bases and J 1 base; nucleotides not matched to a gene: 5. The CDR3 totals 17 residues. In germline, CDR1 is SGHRS, CDR2 YFSETQ. CDR3: CASSLGDRGRISYEQYF. CDR3 DNA: TGCGCCAGCAGCTTGGGGGACAGGGGGCGCATATCCTACGAGCAGTACTTC.

This chain uses TRBV7-9 with TRBJ2-5, with D hard to call. The germline V gene encodes CDR1 SEHNR and CDR2 FQNEAQ (reference sequence). CDR3 size: 15 residues. Deletions cut 5 bases from V and 1 base from J, with 14 bases between. Written as DNA, the CDR3 is TGTGCCAGCAGCCTGGAGAGGTCCCTCCAAGAGACCCAGTACTTC. Translated: CASSLERSLQETQYF.

This clonotype was seen many times. This chain links TRBV5-1 with TRBJ1-5; a weak D match, TRBD1 (5 bases). The CDR3 consists of 15 residues. The germline gives CDR1 SGHRS, CDR2 YFSETQ. Trimming took 4 bases from V and 1 from J, leaving 12 bases between them. CDR3 sequence: CASSLQGISNQPQHF. CDR3 bases: TGCGCCAGCAGCCTCCAGGGCATCAGCAATCAGCCCCAGCATTTT.

This clonotype was seen only a few times. The chain is built from TRBV29-1 and TRBJ2-1, with TRBD2 matching over 13 bases. The CDR3 has 14 amino acids. Germline CDR1 reads SQVTM; CDR2 reads ANQGSEA. V lost 6 bases and J lost 6; bases outside the gene matches: 5. The CDR3: CSVEGLAGINEQFF. The CDR3 DNA is TGCAGCGTGGAGGGACTAGCGGGGATCAATGAGCAGTTCTTC.

This clonotype was observed a handful of times. The chain recombines TRBV10-2 with TRBJ2-1; D is undetermined. CDR1 WSHSY and CDR2 SAAADI come from the germline V gene. The ends were cut back, 6 bases at V and 0 bases at J, with 12 bases in the middle. The length of the CDR3 is 15 residues. The CDR3 loop is CASRQERSSYNEQFF. The CDR3 region has the DNA TGCGCCAGCAGGCAGGAGCGAAGCTCCTACAATGAGCAGTTCTTC.

This clonotype has a handful of counts. The V gene is TRBV6-2 or TRBV6-3, the J gene TRBJ1-2; the D gene is possibly TRBD1 (6 bases). The CDR3 length is 13 residues. The V end was cut by 2 bases, the J end by 6 bases, with 10 bases between. The germline CDR1 and CDR2 sequences are MNHEY and SVGEGT. CDR3 nucleotide sequence: TGTGCCAGCAGTTACGAGGGGGATCATGGCTACACCTTC. Encoded protein: CASSYEGDHGYTF.

Only a few counts were recorded for this clonotype. The V call is TRBV7-2, the J call TRBJ1-1; TRBD1 matches at 7 bases. CDR3 size: 14 residues. V was clipped by 2 bases and J by 8 bases; unmatched bases: 8. Germline values: CDR1 SGHTA, CDR2 FQGNSA. CDR3 region: CASSLTVRQGEAFF. CDR3 bases: TGTGCCAGCAGCTTAACGGTCCGACAGGGCGAAGCTTTCTTT.

This clonotype has a handful of counts. The chain couples TRBV6-6 to TRBJ2-5; possible D gene TRBD1, 6 bases. V was clipped by 5 bases and J by 4 bases, with 17 bases between them. CDR1 MNHNY and CDR2 SVGAGI come from the germline V gene (reference sequence). The CDR3 sequence is 15 residues long. CDR3 in DNA: TGTGCCAGCAGTACCCAAACAGGGCGGCGAGAGACCCAGTACTTC. Amino acids: CASSTQTGRRETQYF.

The chain couples TRBV3-1 to TRBJ2-5, with D possibly being TRBD2 (5 bases). This CDR3 contains 16 residues. Germline V gives CDR1 LGHDT, CDR2 YNNKEL (reference sequence). V was trimmed by 1 base and J by 0 bases, leaving 12 bases between them. The CDR3 nucleotides read TGTGCCAGCAGCCAAGGTCTAGCCTCGTACCAAGAGACCCAGTACTTC. This translates into CASSQGLASYQETQYF.

This clonotype has a count of ten or more. V is TRBV25-1 and J is TRBJ2-6, with a tentative D call TRBD2 (7 bases). Trimming removed 4 bases at V and 1 base at J, with 14 bases between. The germline V gene has CDR1 MGHDK and CDR2 SYGVNS. The CDR3 has 17 amino acids. CDR3 DNA: TGTGCCAGCAGTGGGCTAGGGGGGGAATCTGGGGCCAACGTCCTGACTTTC. It codes for CASSGLGGESGANVLTF.

This clonotype was detected only a few times. The rearrangement links TRBV12-3 or TRBV12-4 to TRBJ2-1; no clear D. This CDR3 is built from 13 residues. The CDR3 is CVIGALDYNEQFF. The CDR3 DNA reads as TGTGTAATTGGCGCGCTAGACTACAATGAGCAGTTCTTC.

The chain links TRBV28 to TRBJ1-5; D uncertain. Trimming removed 7 bases from V and 0 bases from J, with 7 bases in between. The CDR3 has 13 amino acids. Germline V CDR1 and CDR2: MDHEN, SYDVKM. The CDR3 loop reads CASTQSSNQPQHF. CDR3 nucleotides: TGTGCCAGCACACAGAGTAGCAATCAGCCCCAGCATTTT.

J is TRBJ2-7 and V is TRBV29-1; 8 bases are shared with TRBD1. Germline values: CDR1 SQVTM, CDR2 ANQGSEA. Unmatched junction bases numbered 10, after V lost 4 bases and J lost 8 bases. The CDR3 has 13 residues. The CDR3 DNA reads TGCAGCGTTGCTAAGGACAGGGTCAATCAGCAGTACTTC. This codes for CSVAKDRVNQQYF.

The chain has TRBV7-2 and TRBJ1-2, with D perhaps matching TRBD1 (6 bases). The CDR3 is 15 residues long. Deletions cut 5 bases from V and 5 bases from J, with 18 bases between. Looked up from germline, CDR1 is SGHTA and CDR2 is FQGNSA. CDR3 DNA sequence: TGTGCCAGCAGCGCCGTGACAGGCTTCCTTTATGGCTACACCTTC. It encodes CASSAVTGFLYGYTF.

This clonotype showed up just a few times. V and J are TRBV6-5 and TRBJ2-1, with D possibly being TRBD2 (6 bases). Trimming shortened V by 5 bases and J by 13 bases, and 15 bases separated the two germline ends. The CDR3 is made up of 12 amino acids. Per the germline V gene, CDR1 is MNHEY and CDR2 is SVGAGI. CDR3 sequence reads: CASSQRAPAQFF. DNA of the CDR3: TGTGCCAGCAGTCAGCGGGCTCCCGCTCAGTTCTTC.

The chain recombines TRBV27 with TRBJ1-5; perhaps TRBD1 as D (5 bases). V dropped 5 bases and J dropped 0 bases, with 11 bases sitting between them. Germline V gene data show CDR1 as MNHEY and CDR2 as SMNVEV (reference sequence). The CDR3 spans 15 residues. CDR3 sequence: CASSHQGYSNQPQHF. Written as DNA, the CDR3 is TGTGCCAGCAGTCATCAGGGATATAGCAATCAGCCCCAGCATTTT.